The 11 T cell receptor beta chains in this list originate from one sample, sequenced in a study of identifying expanded T cells in peripheral blood. TCRdb's table, derived via immunoSEQ multiplex PCR, lists solely in-frame clones and lacks some. The table lists 90,000 to 110,000 clones, 88% of them singletons. What was sequenced was blood. The receptor set was obtained from a person between 18 and 69 years old in good health.

The rearrangement uses TRBV9 and TRBJ2-1; 7 bases agree with TRBD2. CDR3 size: 14 residues. V shed 2 bases and J 6 bases; nucleotides not matched to a gene: 5. The germline CDR1 and CDR2 sequences are SGDLS and YYNGEE. The CDR3 sequence: CASSVQGGVNEQFF. The CDR3 DNA is TGTGCCAGCAGCGTTCAGGGAGGGGTCAATGAGCAGTTCTTC.

This rearrangement joins TRBV4-2 to TRBJ2-5; 12 nucleotides line up with TRBD2. CDR3 length: 17 amino acids. Germline V gives CDR1 LGHNA, CDR2 YNFKEQ. V trimming: 3 bases; J trimming: 4 bases; junction bases outside the gene matches: 9. The CDR3 reads CASSHSTSGGSLETQYF. The CDR3 bases are TGTGCCAGCAGCCATTCGACTAGCGGGGGATCCTTAGAGACCCAGTACTTC.

The CDR3: CASSLWSGGAETQYF. CDR3 nucleotides: TGTGCCAGCAGCCTTTGGAGCGGGGGGGCAGAGACCCAGTACTTC. The chain links TRBV7-2 to TRBJ2-5, with TRBD2 matching 10 bases. The V gene's germline CDR1 is SGHTA and CDR2 FQGNSA. With V trimmed by 5 bases and J by 4 bases, 7 bases remained unmatched. CDR3 size: 15 residues.

CDR3 bases: TGTGCCAGCTCACAAACAGGGGGTGAAGCTTTCTTT. It encodes CASSQTGGEAFF. V usage is TRBV18 and J usage is TRBJ1-1; 8 bases align to TRBD1. This CDR3 comprises 12 residues. Germline assignment: CDR1 KGHSH and CDR2 LQKENI. J lost 7 bases, V lost 4 bases, and 2 bases had no gene match.

The chain uses TRBV11-3 and TRBJ2-4; 12 nucleotides agree with TRBD2. The germline CDR1 and CDR2 sequences are SGHNT and YENEEA. J lost 2 bases, V lost 5 bases, and 13 bases had no gene match. The CDR3 consists of 19 residues. The CDR3 here is CASSPQLAGGGRTKNIQYF. The CDR3 nucleotides are TGTGCCAGCAGCCCTCAACTAGCGGGAGGAGGGAGAACCAAAAACATTCAGTACTTC.

The chain employs TRBV5-1 and TRBJ2-1; no definite D call. CDR3 length equals 16 residues. V was cut by 1 base and J by 4 bases, with 15 bases left in between. Germline V gene lookup returns CDR1 SGHRS and CDR2 YFSETQ. CDR3: CASSLSPAQPYNEQFF. CDR3 bases: TGCGCCAGCAGCTTGTCGCCCGCCCAACCTTACAATGAGCAGTTCTTC.

The V and J genes are TRBV21-1 and TRBJ2-7. TRBV21-1 is deemed a pseudogene. The CDR3 is 13 residues long. The CDR3 protein is CASSKEDEYEQYF. The CDR3 DNA follows: TGTGCCAGCAGCAAAGAGGATGAGTACGAGCAGTACTTC.

The chain carries TRBV7-3 and TRBJ2-1; 10 bases agree with TRBD2. The CDR3 spans 15 residues. Germline V gene data show CDR1 as SGHTA and CDR2 as FQGTGA. With V trimmed by 2 bases and J by 7 bases, 5 bases remained unmatched. CDR3 residues: CASSLELAGRNEQFF. CDR3 nucleotides: TGTGCCAGCAGCTTAGAACTAGCGGGACGGAATGAGCAGTTCTTC.

The chain joins TRBV6-5 to TRBJ2-5; 13 positions match TRBD2. V dropped 4 bases and J dropped 5; count of bases not matched to a gene: 4. Looked up from germline, CDR1 is MNHEY and CDR2 is SVGAGI. The CDR3 is 15 amino acids. In DNA, the CDR3 is TGTGCCAGCAGTTCAGGACTAGCGGGAGATGAGACCCAGTACTTC. Translated: CASSSGLAGDETQYF.

The chain couples TRBV29-1 to TRBJ1-2; D is uncertain. This CDR3 contains 11 residues. The V end lost 4 bases, the J end lost 1 base, and 4 bases lay between the germline ends. The germline gives CDR1 SQVTM, CDR2 ANQGSEA. The chain's CDR3 is CSVGVNYGYTF. The CDR3 DNA is TGCAGCGTTGGGGTTAACTATGGCTACACCTTC.

The CDR3 sequence: CASSYSIGMITGELFF. The DNA of the CDR3 is TGTGCCAGCAGTTACTCGATCGGGATGATCACCGGGGAGCTGTTTTTT. The rearrangement links TRBV6-5 to TRBJ2-2; weak D call: TRBD2 (5 bases). Deletions cut 0 bases from V and 4 bases from J, with 12 bases between. Germline V gene lookup returns CDR1 MNHEY and CDR2 SVGAGI. The CDR3 covers 16 residues.